This T cell receptor (beta chain) came from a study of T cell responses to AZD1222 COVID-19 vaccine. Germline V gives CDR1 LGHDT, CDR2 YNNKEL (reference sequence). The CDR3 loop spans 14 amino acids. The junction had 5 bases not matched to a gene; V was cut back by 9 bases and J by 4 bases. The assay was immunoSEQ multiplex PCR, and TCRdb's table has in-frame clones only and misses some. The sample yields 150,000 to 200,000 clones, under 95% seen once. This sample comprised peripheral blood, obtained on day 0 of AZD1222 vaccination. The sequence was obtained from an adult in good health. This rearrangement joins TRBV3-1 (or the pseudogene TRBV3-2) to TRBJ2-6; 8 bases align to TRBD1. The CDR3 DNA follows: TGTGCCAGTACGACAGGGGCGGGGGCCAACGTCCTGACTTTC. This translates into CASTTGAGANVLTF.